This is a list of T cell receptor beta chains from one sample in a study of blood T cell repertoires in COVID-19. Profiled with immunoSEQ multiplex PCR; TCRdb holds only in-frame clones, not every one. The data contain approximately 200,000 clones, 85% of them seen just once; the ten biggest clones take up around 20%. Sequencing was performed on PBMCs or T cells enriched from blood (not recorded which). The receptors were sampled from a man aged 35 to 55 who had recovered from COVID-19. Each CDR3 is given with its conserved first and last residue. D genes are given only for firm matches. A row's size may be missing; if present it is once, few, many or a size class.

J: TRBJ2-7; V: TRBV20-1; D: TRBD2; size: .; CDR3: CSASSRTSIGYEQYF; DNA: TGCAGTGCTAGTAGTCGGACTAGCATCGGGTACGAGCAGTACTTC
J: TRBJ2-5; V: TRBV5-1; D: TRBD1; size: .; CDR3: CASSLGTGGAETQYF; DNA: TGCGCCAGCAGCTTGGGAACAGGGGGCGCAGAGACCCAGTACTTC
J: TRBJ2-2; V: TRBV18; D: .; size: .; CDR3: CASSPRRVGVIQNTGELFF; DNA: TGTGCCAGCTCCCCCCGGAGAGTGGGAGTCATCCAGAACACCGGGGAGCTGTTTTTT
J: TRBJ2-4; V: TRBV6-1; D: TRBD1; size: .; CDR3: CASSELAGGNIQYF; DNA: TGTGCCAGCAGTGAATTAGCAGGGGGAAACATTCAGTACTTC
J: TRBJ1-2; V: TRBV9; D: .; size: .; CDR3: CASSAQSGVPYGYTF; DNA: TGTGCCAGCAGCGCCCAATCGGGTGTTCCTTATGGCTACACCTTC
J: TRBJ2-7; V: TRBV29-1; D: TRBD1; size: .; CDR3: CSVVDRGHSYEQYF; DNA: TGCAGCGTTGTTGACAGGGGGCACTCCTACGAGCAGTACTTC
J: TRBJ2-2; V: TRBV11-2; D: TRBD1; size: .; CDR3: CASSYRGGELFF; DNA: TGTGCCAGCAGCTACAGGGGCGGGGAGCTGTTTTTT
J: TRBJ2-5; V: TRBV4-2; D: TRBD2; size: .; CDR3: CASSPGTRVEETQYF; DNA: TGTGCCAGCAGCCCCGGGACTAGGGTCGAAGAGACCCAGTACTTC
J: TRBJ2-7; V: TRBV7-2; D: .; size: .; CDR3: CASSSGPEQYF; DNA: TGTGCCAGCAGCTCAGGGCCGGAGCAGTACTTC
J: TRBJ1-4; V: TRBV10-2; D: .; size: .; CDR3: CASSTGLGSNEKLFF; DNA: TGCGCCAGCAGCACAGGGTTGGGATCTAATGAAAAACTGTTTTTT
J: TRBJ1-3; V: TRBV9; D: .; size: .; CDR3: CASSGGHSGNTIYF; DNA: TGTGCCAGCAGCGGAGGACACTCTGGAAACACCATATATTTT
J: TRBJ1-5; V: TRBV27; D: .; size: .; CDR3: CASSPYSNQPQHF; DNA: TGTGCCAGCAGTCCGTATAGCAATCAGCCCCAGCATTTT
J: TRBJ2-2; V: TRBV12-5; D: .; size: .; CDR3: CASALSTGELFF; DNA: TGTGCTAGTGCTCTTTCCACCGGGGAGCTGTTTTTT
J: TRBJ1-2; V: TRBV7-9; D: TRBD1; size: .; CDR3: CASSPIRQGNYGYTF; DNA: TGTGCCAGCAGCCCGATACGACAGGGAAACTATGGCTACACCTTC
J: TRBJ1-6; V: TRBV28; D: TRBD1; size: .; CDR3: CASTYQTGLNSPLHF; DNA: TGTGCCAGCACTTACCAGACAGGGTTAAATTCACCCCTCCACTTT
J: TRBJ2-2; V: TRBV9; D: .; size: few; CDR3: CASSVEHTGELFF; DNA: TGTGCCAGCAGCGTAGAGCACACCGGGGAGCTGTTTTTT
J: TRBJ2-5; V: TRBV5-6; D: .; size: .; CDR3: CASSLRGDQETQYF; DNA: TGTGCCAGCAGCTTGCGGGGAGACCAAGAGACCCAGTACTTC
J: TRBJ2-7; V: TRBV7-2; D: TRBD2; size: .; CDR3: CASSPWTSGRGEQYF; DNA: TGTGCCAGCAGCCCGTGGACTAGCGGGAGAGGCGAGCAGTACTTC
J: TRBJ1-2; V: TRBV19; D: .; size: .; CDR3: CASSLSYGYTF; DNA: TGTGCCAGTAGTCTCAGCTATGGCTACACCTTC
J: TRBJ1-5; V: TRBV10-3; D: TRBD1; size: once; CDR3: CAIGQGAPDQPQHF; DNA: TGTGCCATCGGTCAGGGGGCGCCGGATCAGCCCCAGCATTTT
J: TRBJ2-4; V: TRBV12-5; D: TRBD2; size: .; CDR3: CASGSPREGDIQYF; DNA: TGTGCTAGTGGTTCCCCCCGGGAGGGTGACATTCAGTACTTC
J: TRBJ2-5; V: TRBV7-9; D: TRBD2; size: .; CDR3: CASRGASGSLRETQYF; DNA: TGTGCCAGCAGGGGGGCCAGCGGGAGTCTGAGAGAGACCCAGTACTTC
J: TRBJ1-2; V: TRBV19; D: TRBD1; size: .; CDR3: CASSIAGTGTYGYTF; DNA: TGTGCCAGTAGTATAGCCGGGACAGGGACCTATGGCTACACCTTC
J: TRBJ1-4; V: TRBV20-1; D: .; size: .; CDR3: CSASARGREKLFF; DNA: TGCAGTGCTAGTGCCAGGGGTCGGGAAAAACTGTTTTTT
J: TRBJ2-2; V: TRBV2; D: TRBD2; size: .; CDR3: CASSLSGSSTGELFF; DNA: TGTGCCAGCAGCCTAAGCGGGAGTAGTACCGGGGAGCTGTTTTTT
J: TRBJ1-2; V: TRBV24-1; D: TRBD1; size: .; CDR3: CATSESLETGEGYTF; DNA: TGTGCCACCAGTGAAAGCCTCGAGACAGGGGAGGGCTACACCTTC
J: TRBJ1-1; V: TRBV2; D: .; size: .; CDR3: CASSVTGSLTEAFF; DNA: TGTGCCAGCAGTGTTACAGGGTCCCTTACTGAAGCTTTCTTT
J: TRBJ2-5; V: TRBV28; D: TRBD1; size: .; CDR3: CASSPTGAGEETQYF; DNA: TGTGCCAGCAGTCCGACAGGGGCTGGCGAAGAGACCCAGTACTTC
J: TRBJ2-7; V: TRBV7-9; D: .; size: .; CDR3: CASSLTYEQYF; DNA: TGTGCCAGCAGTCTTACCTACGAGCAGTACTTC
J: TRBJ2-7; V: TRBV30; D: TRBD2; size: few; CDR3: CARGRADEQYF; DNA: TGTGCCCGCGGGAGGGCCGACGAGCAGTACTTC
J: TRBJ1-2; V: TRBV7-9; D: TRBD1; size: .; CDR3: CASSPDRDYGYTF; DNA: TGTGCCAGCAGTCCGGACAGGGACTATGGCTACACCTTC
J: TRBJ2-7; V: TRBV5-8; D: TRBD1; size: .; CDR3: CASSLGQGGTQYF; DNA: TGTGCCAGCAGCCTGGGACAGGGAGGAACGCAGTACTTC
J: TRBJ2-2; V: TRBV6-5; D: .; size: .; CDR3: CASDTYWNTGELFF; DNA: TGTGCCAGCGATACTTATTGGAACACCGGGGAGCTGTTTTTT
J: TRBJ2-2; V: TRBV7-3; D: TRBD2; size: .; CDR3: CASSLRTSGSGGELFF; DNA: TGTGCCAGCAGCCTACGGACTAGCGGGAGCGGCGGGGAGCTGTTTTTT
J: TRBJ2-7; V: TRBV4-1; D: TRBD1; size: few; CDR3: CASSQEAMGQGYEQYF; DNA: TGCGCCAGCAGCCAAGAGGCAATGGGACAGGGCTACGAGCAGTACTTC
J: TRBJ1-2; V: TRBV3-1/TRBV3-2; D: .; size: .; CDR3: CASRTTGDYGYTF; DNA: TGTGCCAGCAGGACTACTGGGGACTATGGCTACACCTTC
J: TRBJ2-7; V: TRBV6-5; D: .; size: .; CDR3: CASREVSGDEQYF; DNA: TGTGCCAGCAGGGAGGTTTCTGGGGATGAGCAGTACTTC
J: TRBJ2-1; V: TRBV6-5; D: TRBD1; size: .; CDR3: CASMTGRRDEQFF; DNA: TGTGCCAGCATGACAGGGAGAAGAGATGAGCAGTTCTTC
J: TRBJ2-7; V: TRBV11-2; D: TRBD1; size: .; CDR3: CASSFRQGMSYEQYF; DNA: TGTGCCAGCAGCTTTCGACAGGGAATGTCCTACGAGCAGTACTTC
J: TRBJ2-1; V: TRBV9; D: TRBD1; size: .; CDR3: CASSVGAGGYNEQFF; DNA: TGTGCCAGCAGCGTAGGGGCAGGGGGTTACAATGAGCAGTTCTTC
J: TRBJ1-1; V: TRBV11-2; D: .; size: .; CDR3: CASSPPERKAFF; DNA: TGTGCCAGCAGCCCCCCTGAGCGGAAAGCTTTCTTT
J: TRBJ2-1; V: TRBV13; D: .; size: .; CDR3: CASSLRGNVYNEQFF; DNA: TGTGCCAGCAGCCTGAGGGGGAACGTCTACAATGAGCAGTTCTTC
J: TRBJ2-7; V: TRBV6-4; D: .; size: .; CDR3: CASSETGLSYEQYF; DNA: TGTGCCAGCAGTGAGACGGGACTCTCCTACGAGCAGTACTTC
J: TRBJ2-7; V: TRBV5-1; D: TRBD1; size: few; CDR3: CASSIGTGGRDEQYF; DNA: TGCGCCAGCAGCATCGGGACAGGGGGTCGGGACGAGCAGTACTTC
J: TRBJ1-2; V: TRBV10-3; D: TRBD1; size: .; CDR3: CAIGIGGSDGYTF; DNA: TGTGCCATCGGGATAGGGGGCTCGGATGGCTACACCTTC
J: TRBJ2-7; V: TRBV19; D: .; size: .; CDR3: CATTGGSSYEQYF; DNA: TGTGCCACTACGGGGGGCTCCTCCTACGAGCAGTACTTC